In its sample, the clone carrying this T cell receptor (beta chain) was seen many times. Losses at the gene ends were 5 bases for V and 2 bases for J; bases not matched to a gene: 4. The CDR3 contains 15 residues. Germline CDR1 and CDR2: LNHDA and SQIVND (reference sequence). The data originate from a study of cytotoxic CD8 clonotypes in ibrutinib-treated CLL. The table came from immunoSEQ multiplex PCR; TCRdb's copy has only in-frame clones and leaves some out. The sample holds approximately 92,000 clones, around 77% seen once. Here the sequenced sample was PBMCs, taken after 24 months of ibrutinib treatment. The receptor comes from a human donor with chronic lymphocytic leukemia. The chain employs TRBV19 and TRBJ1-2; the match to TRBD1 covers 11 bases. This CDR3 is CASSFGQGANYGYTF. In nucleotides, the CDR3 is TGTGCCAGTAGTTTTGGACAGGGGGCGAACTATGGCTACACCTTC. The whole variable domain, filled in from reference TRBV19 and TRBJ1-2, reads DGGITQSPKYLFRKEGQNVTLSCEQNLNHDAMYWYRQDPGQGLRLIYYSQIVNDFQKGDIAEGYSVSREKKESFPLTVTSAQKNPTAFYLCASSFGQGANYGYTFGSGTRLTVV.